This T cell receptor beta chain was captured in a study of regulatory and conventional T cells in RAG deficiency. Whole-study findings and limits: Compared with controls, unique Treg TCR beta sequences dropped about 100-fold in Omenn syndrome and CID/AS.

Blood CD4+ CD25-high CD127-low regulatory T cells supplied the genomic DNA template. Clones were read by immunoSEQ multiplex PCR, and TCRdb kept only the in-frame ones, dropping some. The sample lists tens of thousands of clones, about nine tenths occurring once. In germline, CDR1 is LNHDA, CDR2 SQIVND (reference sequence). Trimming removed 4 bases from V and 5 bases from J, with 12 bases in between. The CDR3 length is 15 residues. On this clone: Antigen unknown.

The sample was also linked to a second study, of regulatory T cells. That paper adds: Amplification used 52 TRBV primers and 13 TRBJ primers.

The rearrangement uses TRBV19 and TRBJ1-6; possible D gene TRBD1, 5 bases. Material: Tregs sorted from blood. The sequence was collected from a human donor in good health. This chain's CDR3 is CASSRAGLDNSPLHF. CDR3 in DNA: TGTGCCAGTAGTAGAGCGGGACTGGATAATTCACCCCTCCACTTT.